This TCR beta chain was found in a study of beta chain features in type 1 diabetes. Whole-study findings and limits: In all four CD4+ subsets, TCRB CDR3 length was significantly, moderately reduced in type 1 diabetes.

Expressed TCRB transcripts were sequenced because the isolated RNA had all been reverse transcribed beforehand. Method: immunoSEQ multiplex PCR; TCRdb's copy keeps in-frame clones and lacks some. The sample lists roughly 240,000 clones; about 71% were seen once. Germline CDR1 MNHEY, CDR2 SVGAGI. This CDR3 comprises 15 residues. The trim removed 2 bases at V and 3 bases at J, leaving 4 bases unmatched. Via CD45RO/CCR7/CD25/CD127/CD95/CD27, cells of the CD4+ naive, central memory, regulatory and stem cell-like memory subsets were sorted. This clone was observed a few times. What it binds is not known. This receptor was taken from a man under 40 in good health. The chain combines TRBV6-5 with TRBJ2-1; 7 nucleotides match TRBD2. Sequencing used naive CD4+ T cells from blood. Here the CDR3 DNA reads TGTGCCAGCAGTTACAGCGCTAGCGGCTACAATGAGCAGTTCTTC. It codes for CASSYSASGYNEQFF.